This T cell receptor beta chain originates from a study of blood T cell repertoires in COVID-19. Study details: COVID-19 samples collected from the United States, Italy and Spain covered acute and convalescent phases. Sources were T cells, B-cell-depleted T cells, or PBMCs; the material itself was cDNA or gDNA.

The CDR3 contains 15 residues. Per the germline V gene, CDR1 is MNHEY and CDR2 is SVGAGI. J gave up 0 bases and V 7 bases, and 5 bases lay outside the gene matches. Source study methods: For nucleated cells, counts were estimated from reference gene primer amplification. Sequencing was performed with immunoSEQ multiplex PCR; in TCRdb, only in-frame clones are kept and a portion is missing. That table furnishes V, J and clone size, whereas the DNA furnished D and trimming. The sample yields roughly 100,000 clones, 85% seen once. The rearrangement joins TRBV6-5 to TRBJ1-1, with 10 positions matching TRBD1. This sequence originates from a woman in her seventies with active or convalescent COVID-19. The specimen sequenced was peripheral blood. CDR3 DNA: TGTGCCAGCACCGACAGGGGGCGGGTGAACACTGAAGCTTTCTTT. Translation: CASTDRGRVNTEAFF.